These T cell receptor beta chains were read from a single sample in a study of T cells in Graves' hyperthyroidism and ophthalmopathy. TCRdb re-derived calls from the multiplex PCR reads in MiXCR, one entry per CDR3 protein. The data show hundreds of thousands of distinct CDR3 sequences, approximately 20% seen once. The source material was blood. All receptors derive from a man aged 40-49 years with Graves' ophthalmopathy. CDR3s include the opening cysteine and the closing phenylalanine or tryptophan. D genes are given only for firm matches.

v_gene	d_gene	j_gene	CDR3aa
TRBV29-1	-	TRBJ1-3	CSVVGGLGSGNTIYF
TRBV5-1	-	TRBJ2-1	CASSRGRLPYNEQFF
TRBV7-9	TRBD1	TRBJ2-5	CASSFPRTGGEETQYF
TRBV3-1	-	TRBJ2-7	CASSQSPGEVNEQYF
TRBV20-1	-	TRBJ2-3	CSASLGEDTQYF
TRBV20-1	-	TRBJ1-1	CSVRSVNTEAFF
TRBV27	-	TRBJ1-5	CASSSAGRSNQPQHF
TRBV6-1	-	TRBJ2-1	CATSTSSYNEQFF
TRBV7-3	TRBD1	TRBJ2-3	CASSQQGGADTQYF
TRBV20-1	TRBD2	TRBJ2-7	CSDQNLAVSSYEQYF
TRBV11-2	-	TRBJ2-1	CASSSLSSAEQFF
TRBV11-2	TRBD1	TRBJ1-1	CASSRRRQGGGTEAFF
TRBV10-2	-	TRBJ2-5	CASRQGGGYQETQYF
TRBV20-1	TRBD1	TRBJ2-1	CSARDLGTGRHEQFF
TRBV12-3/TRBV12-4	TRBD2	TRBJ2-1	CASGRGGPYNEQFF
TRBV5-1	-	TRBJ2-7	CASSLADEQYF
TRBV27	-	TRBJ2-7	CASKGLRGSSYEQYF
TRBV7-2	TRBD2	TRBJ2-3	CASSGGGRGTDTQYF